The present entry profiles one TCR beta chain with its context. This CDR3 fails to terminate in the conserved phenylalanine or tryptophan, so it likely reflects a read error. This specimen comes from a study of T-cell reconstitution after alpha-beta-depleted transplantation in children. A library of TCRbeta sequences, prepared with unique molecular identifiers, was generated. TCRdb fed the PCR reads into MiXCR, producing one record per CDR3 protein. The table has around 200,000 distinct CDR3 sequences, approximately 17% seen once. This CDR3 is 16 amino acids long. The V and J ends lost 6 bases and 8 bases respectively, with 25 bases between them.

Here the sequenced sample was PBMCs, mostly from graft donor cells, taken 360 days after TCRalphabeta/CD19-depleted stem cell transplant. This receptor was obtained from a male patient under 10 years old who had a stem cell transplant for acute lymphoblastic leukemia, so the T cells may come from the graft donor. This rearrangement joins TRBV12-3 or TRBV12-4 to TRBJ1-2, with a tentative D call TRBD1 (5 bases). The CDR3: CASSPQDPGNVGGYTC. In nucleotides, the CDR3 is TGTGCCAGCAGCCCTCAGGATCCAGGGAATGTGGGAGGCTACACCTGC.